This TCR beta chain was recovered during a study of cytomegalovirus exposure and HLA in healthy donors. Primers included in the PCR were 60 Vbeta and 13 Jbeta primers. TCRdb's table, derived via immunoSEQ multiplex PCR, lists solely in-frame clones and lacks some. The repertoire holds under 200,000 clones, 79% seen once, with about 2.5% in the top ten. V gave up 3 bases and J gave up 5 bases; unmatched junction bases: 11. Germline loops: CDR1 SGDLS, CDR2 YYNGEE. The CDR3 contains 17 residues. The TCR originated in a woman aged 45-59 years in good health and CMV-seronegative. The chain carries TRBV9 and TRBJ2-1; 10 bases are shared with TRBD2. Material: PBMCs. CDR3 bases: TGTGCCAGCAGCGATTCCCCGGGACTAGCGCTGAACAATGAGCAGTTCTTC. Amino acid sequence: CASSDSPGLALNNEQFF.